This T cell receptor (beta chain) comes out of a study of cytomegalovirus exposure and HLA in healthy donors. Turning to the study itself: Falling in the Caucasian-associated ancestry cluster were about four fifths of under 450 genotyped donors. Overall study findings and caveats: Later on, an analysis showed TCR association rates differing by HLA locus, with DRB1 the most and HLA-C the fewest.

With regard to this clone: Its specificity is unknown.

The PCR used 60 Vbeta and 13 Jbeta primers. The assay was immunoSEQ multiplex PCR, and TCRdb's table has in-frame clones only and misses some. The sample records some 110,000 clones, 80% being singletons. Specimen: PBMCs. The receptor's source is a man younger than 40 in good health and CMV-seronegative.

The CDR3 sequence: CASSAGVGYGYTF. The DNA for the CDR3 is TGTGCCAGCAGCGCAGGGGTGGGGTATGGCTACACCTTC. The rearrangement uses TRBV7-2 and TRBJ1-2, with D maybe TRBD1 (6 bases). From germline, CDR1 is SGHTA and CDR2 FQGNSA. Trimming pared 5 bases from V and 5 bases from J, leaving 12 bases between. The CDR3 loop spans 13 amino acids.